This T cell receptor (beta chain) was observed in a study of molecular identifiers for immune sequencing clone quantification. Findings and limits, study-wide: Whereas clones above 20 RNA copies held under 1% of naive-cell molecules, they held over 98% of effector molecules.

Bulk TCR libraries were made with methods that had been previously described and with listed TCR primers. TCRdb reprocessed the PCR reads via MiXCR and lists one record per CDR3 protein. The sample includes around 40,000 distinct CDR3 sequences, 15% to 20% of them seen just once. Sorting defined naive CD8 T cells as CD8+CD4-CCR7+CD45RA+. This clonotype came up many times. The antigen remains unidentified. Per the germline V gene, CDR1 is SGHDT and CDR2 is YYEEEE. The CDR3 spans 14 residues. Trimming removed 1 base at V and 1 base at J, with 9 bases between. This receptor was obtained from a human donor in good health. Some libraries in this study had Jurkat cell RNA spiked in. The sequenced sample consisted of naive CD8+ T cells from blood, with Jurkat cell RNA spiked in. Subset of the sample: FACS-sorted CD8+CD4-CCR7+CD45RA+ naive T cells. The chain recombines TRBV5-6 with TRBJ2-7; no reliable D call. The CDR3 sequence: CASSLKGLSYEQYF. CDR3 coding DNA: TGTGCCAGCAGCTTGAAAGGATTATCCTACGAGCAGTACTTC.